This T cell receptor beta chain is drawn from a study of read filtering for tumor transcriptome and immune sequencing. Study-wide background: TCR-mapped reads were about 4.05 to 10.27 million with IR-seq versus roughly 80 to 1,300 with RNA-seq.

The library was built from approximately 400 ng RNA with molecular barcoded adaptors for alpha/delta and beta/gamma chains. TCRdb reanalysed the reads using MiXCR and keeps one entry per CDR3 protein. In the table there are around 35,000 distinct CDR3 sequences, roughly 13% of which are singletons. Study outcomes and limitations: The CD138-negative fraction was mixed bone marrow immune cells, not pure T cells. Even smaller IR-seq throughput identified most shared clonotypes.

This clonotype occurred a few times. Its antigen is as yet unknown. Per the germline V gene, CDR1 is LNHDA and CDR2 is SQIVND (reference sequence). V was clipped by 3 bases and J by 4 bases, with 10 bases between them. This CDR3 comprises 14 residues. Sequenced input: a population of CD138-negative cells sorted from bone marrow. The genes are TRBV19 and TRBJ1-5; possibly TRBD1 for D (5 bases). The TCR was taken from a donor at least 40 years old with multiple myeloma. For the CDR3, the DNA is TGTGCCAGTAGTATTGTCGGGGGAAATCAGCCCCAGCATTTT. It translates to CASSIVGGNQPQHF.